The 18 T cell receptor beta chains in this list originate from one sample, sequenced in a study of post-analysis software for immune sequencing data. Study findings and constraints: With TRBV5-6, TRBV5-1 and TRBV20-1 included, about five TRBV segments were more frequent in patients than in controls.

These TCRs are of unknown antigen specificity. Tagging with unique molecular identifiers was a feature of the TCR beta cDNA libraries. In TCRdb, the PCR reads were re-called with MiXCR into one record per CDR3 protein. Among some 370,000 distinct CDR3 sequences, around 37% were seen once, and the ten largest hold under 15%. The sequenced material came from blood. These receptors were taken from a girl between 5 and 17 years old with multiple sclerosis.

The gene calls are TRBV5-1 and TRBJ2-3; 9 bases map to TRBD1. This CDR3 region has 17 residues. Trimming cost V 0 bases and J 2 bases; bases outside gene matches: 7. Germline assignment: CDR1 SGHRS and CDR2 YFSETQ. The CDR3 DNA is TGCGCCAGCAGCTTGGCGGGACAGGGTTCCTACACAGATACGCAGTATTTT. Translating gives CASSLAGQGSYTDTQYF.

The chain links TRBV4-1 to TRBJ1-1, with 10 positions matching TRBD1. CDR1 is MGHRA and CDR2 is YSYEKL in the germline V gene. The CDR3 has 17 residues. Losses at the gene ends were 0 bases for V and 1 base for J; bases not matched to a gene: 5. The CDR3 sequence: CASSQDGGQGPNTEAFF. CDR3 nucleotides: TGCGCCAGCAGCCAAGATGGGGGACAGGGGCCGAACACTGAAGCTTTCTTT.

This sequence joins TRBV13 and TRBJ2-4; D perhaps matches TRBD1 (5 bases). Gene TRBJ2-7 matches the end of the DNA better, so the J call may be wrong. The CDR3 length is 14 residues. Germline CDR1 and CDR2: PRHDT and FYEKMQ (reference sequence). The CDR3, as DNA: TGTGCCAGCAGTGCTACAGGATCCTCCTACGAGCAGTACTTC. It is translated as CASSATGSSYEQYF.

The chain employs TRBV28 and TRBJ2-1; 10 nucleotides agree with TRBD2. The CDR3 is made up of 16 amino acids. V dropped 10 bases and J dropped 7; count of bases not matched to a gene: 16. From germline, CDR1 is MDHEN and CDR2 SYDVKM. CDR3 amino acids: CATRGLSGGARNEQFF. CDR3 nucleotide sequence: TGTGCCACCCGAGGATTGAGCGGGGGGGCTCGGAATGAGCAGTTCTTC.

The chain couples TRBV12-3 or TRBV12-4 to TRBJ2-7; a weak D match, TRBD2 (6 bases). Trimming cost V 5 bases and J 6 bases, with 8 bases left between them. The CDR3 is 11 residues long. The CDR3 loop is CASSRGSEQYF. The CDR3, as DNA: TGTGCCAGCAGTCGGGGGAGCGAGCAGTACTTC.

The chain's CDR3 is CSALPGQGDSPLHF. The CDR3 coding sequence is TGCAGTGCCCTACCGGGACAGGGCGATTCACCCCTCCACTTT. V and J are TRBV20-1 and TRBJ1-6; 9 bases map to TRBD1. CDR1 and CDR2 (germline): DFQATT, SNEGSKA (reference sequence). Losses at the gene ends were 6 bases for V and 8 bases for J; bases not matched to a gene: 8. The CDR3 has 14 amino acids.

This clonotype came up a few times. CDR3: CASSAAGRKYEQYF. CDR3 nucleotide sequence: TGTGCCAGCAGCGCCGCGGGACGTAAATACGAGCAGTACTTC. The chain employs TRBV5-6 and TRBJ2-7; TRBD2 is a possible D gene (6 bases). CDR1 is SGHDT, CDR2 YYEEEE, per germline. V gave up 4 bases and J gave up 4 bases, with 15 bases separating them. The CDR3 extends over 14 amino acids.

This clonotype was picked up a small number of times. This chain uses TRBV24-1 with TRBJ2-3, with TRBD2 matching over 12 bases. CDR1 is KGHDR, CDR2 SFDVKD, per germline. The CDR3 is 17 amino acids. The V segment lost 1 base and the J segment 3 bases; nucleotides outside the gene matches: 4. CDR3 loop: CATSDFFGTSGTDTQYF. The CDR3 DNA is TGTGCCACCAGTGATTTTTTTGGGACTAGCGGGACAGATACGCAGTATTTT.

The chain links TRBV7-9 to TRBJ2-3; tentative D call: TRBD1 (6 bases). The germline V gene has CDR1 SEHNR and CDR2 FQNEAQ (reference sequence). Trimming pared 7 bases from V and 0 bases from J, leaving 17 bases between. There are 16 residues in the CDR3. CDR3 coding DNA: TGTGCCAGCATCTATCCCGGGACAACCAGCACAGATACGCAGTATTTT. Its protein product is CASIYPGTTSTDTQYF. Using reference TRBV7-9 and TRBJ2-3 for the parts outside the CDR3, the full variable domain is DTGVSQNPRHKITKRGQNVTFRCDPISEHNRLYWYRQTLGQGPEFLTYFQNEAQLEKSRLLSDRFSAERPKGSFSTLEIQRTEQGDSAMYLCASIYPGTTSTDTQYFGPGTRLTVL.

This chain connects TRBV20-1 to TRBJ2-4; TRBD1 might be the D (5 bases). The CDR3 is 16 amino acids. Germline CDR1 DFQATT, CDR2 SNEGSKA (reference sequence). V shed 3 bases and J shed 0 bases, with 15 bases lying between them. CDR3 sequence reads: CSARTEAQIAKNIQYF. The CDR3 DNA is TGCAGTGCTAGGACAGAAGCACAAATAGCCAAAAACATTCAGTACTTC.

Only a few counts were recorded for this clonotype. The genes are TRBV4-2 and TRBJ1-1; D is possibly TRBD1 (5 bases). The CDR3 contains 15 residues. Germline values: CDR1 LGHNA, CDR2 YNFKEQ. Trimming cost V 4 bases and J 0 bases, with 12 bases left between them. Written as DNA, the CDR3 is TGTGCCAGCAGCCCCTCGGACATGATGAACACTGAAGCTTTCTTT. Amino acids: CASSPSDMMNTEAFF.

The rearrangement joins TRBV9 to TRBJ2-3; weak D call: TRBD2 (5 bases). The CDR3 is 13 residues long. CDR1 and CDR2 from the germline V gene are SGDLS and YYNGEE. The V gene lost 4 bases and the J gene lost 2 bases, with 8 bases spanning the gap. CDR3: CASSHRDTDTQYF. The CDR3 DNA reads as TGTGCCAGCAGCCACCGGGACACAGATACGCAGTATTTT.

The genes are TRBV12-3 or TRBV12-4 and TRBJ2-5; no clear D. The CDR3 is 13 amino acids. V lost 2 bases, J lost 4 bases, and 8 bases lay in between. DNA of the CDR3: TGTGCCAGCAGTTTAAAAGCTTTAGAGACCCAGTACTTC. It codes for CASSLKALETQYF.

The V call is TRBV12-3 or TRBV12-4, the J call TRBJ1-2; possibly TRBD1 for D (5 bases). The CDR3 spans 14 residues. V was pared by 6 bases and J by 7 bases, with 18 bases between. The CDR3 spells CASRGQGSPSGYTF. The DNA of the CDR3 is TGTGCCAGCAGGGGTCAGGGAAGCCCTTCTGGCTACACCTTC.

This clonotype was counted between two and nine times. The chain uses TRBV29-1 and TRBJ2-2; the D is unclear. V was cut by 5 bases and J by 6 bases, with 16 bases left in between. This CDR3 has 14 amino acids. Germline V lookup: CDR1 SQVTM, CDR2 ANQGSEA. This CDR3 is CSVRVGEAAGELFF. The CDR3 DNA is TGCAGCGTTAGGGTTGGGGAAGCCGCCGGGGAGCTGTTTTTT.

This rearrangement joins TRBV7-2 to TRBJ2-3; the D gene is possibly TRBD1 (6 bases). CDR3 length equals 14 residues. Trimming stripped 7 bases from V and 6 bases from J, with 17 bases between. CDR1 is SGHTA, CDR2 FQGNSA, per germline. The CDR3: CASTRAGAKDTQYF. Written as DNA, the CDR3 is TGTGCCAGCACCCGAGCAGGGGCCAAGGATACGCAGTATTTT.

This chain joins TRBV11-3 and TRBJ2-7; D is tentatively TRBD1 or TRBD2 (5 bases each). Per germline, CDR1 SGHNT and CDR2 YENEEA. The germline V and J ends were trimmed by 4 bases and 8 bases, with 12 bases remaining between them. The CDR3 is 12 residues long. The CDR3 region has the DNA TGTGCCAGCAGCTCGGGACCCGGTAAGCAGTACTTC. Its translation: CASSSGPGKQYF.

The chain is built from TRBV29-1 and TRBJ2-1; tentatively, D is TRBD2 (6 bases). The V end lost 7 bases, the J end lost 5 bases, and 30 bases lay between the germline ends. Germline CDR1 and CDR2: SQVTM and ANQGSEA. The CDR3 contains 18 residues. The CDR3 DNA sequence: TGCAGCGGGAGGGAGAGCCTTAACTCCCAAGACAAAAACAATGAGCAGTTCTTC. Translation: CSGRESLNSQDKNNEQFF.